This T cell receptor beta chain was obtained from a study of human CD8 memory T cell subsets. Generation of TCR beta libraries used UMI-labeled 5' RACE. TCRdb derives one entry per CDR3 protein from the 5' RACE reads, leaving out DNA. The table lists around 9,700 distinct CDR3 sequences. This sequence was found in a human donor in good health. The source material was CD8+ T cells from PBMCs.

The CDR3 spells CASSPGYAQYF. The rearrangement uses TRBV3-1 and TRBJ2-3. CDR3 length equals 11 residues. Germline-derived CDR1 and CDR2 are LGHDT and YNNKEL (reference sequence).